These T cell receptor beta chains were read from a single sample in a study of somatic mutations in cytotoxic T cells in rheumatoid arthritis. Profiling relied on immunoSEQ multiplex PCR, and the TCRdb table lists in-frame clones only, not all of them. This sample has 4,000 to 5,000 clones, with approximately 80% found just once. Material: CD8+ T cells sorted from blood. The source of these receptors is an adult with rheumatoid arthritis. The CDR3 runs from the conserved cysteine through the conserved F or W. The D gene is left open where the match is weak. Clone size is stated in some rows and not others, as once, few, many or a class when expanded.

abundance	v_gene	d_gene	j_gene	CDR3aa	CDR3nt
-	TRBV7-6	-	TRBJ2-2	CASSSDTGELFF	TGTGCCAGCAGCTCGGACACCGGGGAGCTGTTTTTT
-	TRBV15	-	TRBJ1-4	CATSRDPPPTTNEKLFF	TGTGCCACCAGCAGAGATCCCCCTCCTACAACTAATGAAAAACTGTTTTTT
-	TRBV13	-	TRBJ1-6	CASSFWFGTGLVYSPLHF	TGTGCCAGCAGCTTTTGGTTCGGAACAGGCCTAGTATATTCACCCCTCCACTTT
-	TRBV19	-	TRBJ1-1	CASNNGGIDEAFF	TGTGCCAGTAATAACGGGGGGATTGATGAAGCTTTCTTT
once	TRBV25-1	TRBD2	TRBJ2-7	CATSDSASGGAYEQYF	TGTGCCACCTCGGACTCTGCTAGCGGGGGGGCCTACGAGCAGTACTTC
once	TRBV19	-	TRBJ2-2	CASSIASTGELFF	TGTGCCAGTAGTATAGCTAGCACCGGGGAGCTGTTTTTT
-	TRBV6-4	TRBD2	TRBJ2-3	CASTPGGTSGGIHTQYF	TGTGCCAGCACCCCTGGGGGTACTAGCGGGGGGATACATACGCAGTATTTT
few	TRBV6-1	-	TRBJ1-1	CASSEAQGPGSTEAFF	TGTGCCAGCAGTGAAGCGCAAGGGCCTGGAAGCACTGAAGCTTTCTTT
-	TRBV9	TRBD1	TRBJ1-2	CASSSRTGGRHYGYTF	TGTGCCAGCAGCTCCCGGACAGGGGGCCGTCATTATGGCTACACCTTC
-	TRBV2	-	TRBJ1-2	CASTPKDRPTYGYTF	TGTGCTAGCACTCCGAAAGACAGACCGACTTATGGCTACACCTTC